A single sample gave rise to the 29 T cell receptor beta chains below, sequenced in a study of blood T cell repertoires in COVID-19. Profiled with immunoSEQ multiplex PCR; TCRdb holds only in-frame clones, not every one. The sample yields 150,000 to 200,000 clones, roughly 90% seen once. The specimen sequenced was PBMCs or T cells enriched from blood (not recorded which). The receptors were sampled from a woman aged 18-35 years who had recovered from COVID-19.

This chain uses TRBV4-1 with TRBJ1-2; TRBD1 agrees at 7 bases. The CDR3 loop spans 17 amino acids. The trim removed 4 bases at V and 7 bases at J, leaving 18 bases unmatched. Per the germline V gene, CDR1 is MGHRA and CDR2 is YSYEKL. CDR3 coding DNA: TGCGCCAGCAGCCGGAGGGGAATAAGGGCAGGGGGGCCTGGCTACACCTTC. Its protein is CASSRRGIRAGGPGYTF.

The rearrangement joins TRBV4-2 to TRBJ1-2; 9 bases align to TRBD1. Germline-derived CDR1 and CDR2 are LGHNA and YNFKEQ. This CDR3 spans 15 amino acids. Trimming at V came to 3 bases and at J to 4 bases, leaving 6 bases not matched to a gene. CDR3 protein: CASSQDRGGSYGYTF. In nucleotides, the CDR3 is TGTGCCAGCAGCCAGGACAGGGGAGGAAGCTATGGCTACACCTTC.

The chain uses TRBV7-9 and TRBJ2-5, with D unresolved. CDR3 length equals 13 residues. The germline V gene has CDR1 SEHNR and CDR2 FQNEAQ (reference sequence). Deletions cut 5 bases from V and 7 bases from J, with 14 bases between. CDR3 amino acids: CASSPPVSGTQYF. The CDR3 bases are TGTGCCAGCAGCCCCCCGGTCTCTGGGACCCAGTACTTC. Based on the CDR3 plus reference TRBV7-9 and TRBJ2-5, the full variable domain is DTGVSQNPRHKITKRGQNVTFRCDPISEHNRLYWYRQTLGQGPEFLTYFQNEAQLEKSRLLSDRFSAERPKGSFSTLEIQRTEQGDSAMYLCASSPPVSGTQYFGPGTRLLVL.

The V gene is TRBV25-1, the J gene TRBJ1-2; D is unclear. This CDR3 spans 16 amino acids. Trimming left V 0 bases short and J 0 bases short, with 11 bases between. CDR1 and CDR2 (germline): MGHDK, SYGVNS. CDR3 coding DNA: TGTGCCAGCAGTGAATATGAGCACAGCTCTAACTATGGCTACACCTTC. This translates into CASSEYEHSSNYGYTF.

The CDR3 nucleotides are TGTGCCAGCAGCGCCTCGGGACTAGCGGGGGTTAAAAGCAATGAGCAGTTCTTC. Protein product: CASSASGLAGVKSNEQFF. The chain recombines TRBV11-2 with TRBJ2-1; 14 bases fit TRBD2. Germline CDR1 is SGHAT and CDR2 is FQNNGV. V was pared by 5 bases and J by 6 bases, with 12 bases of the junction left unmatched. The CDR3 is made up of 18 amino acids.

This sequence joins TRBV5-6 and TRBJ1-6; unclear D gene. V shed 0 bases and J shed 0 bases, with 13 bases lying between them. The length of the CDR3 is 18 residues. Per the germline V gene, CDR1 is SGHDT and CDR2 is YYEEEE. The CDR3 is CASSLDSPGSSYNSPLHF. The CDR3 region has the DNA TGTGCCAGCAGCTTGGATTCGCCCGGGAGCTCCTATAATTCACCCCTCCACTTT.

The chain couples TRBV7-9 to TRBJ2-1, with 7 nucleotides matching TRBD1. Germline V CDR1 and CDR2: SEHNR, FQNEAQ (reference sequence). This CDR3 contains 14 residues. Losses at the gene ends were 5 bases for V and 5 bases for J; bases not matched to a gene: 6. The CDR3 region has the DNA TGTGCCAGCAGCCTCCAGGGACAGAACAATGAGCAGTTCTTC. This gives the protein CASSLQGQNNEQFF.

The chain links TRBV14 to TRBJ1-5; D may be TRBD1 (5 bases). This CDR3 contains 15 residues. Trimming left V 2 bases short and J 1 base short, with 9 bases between. The germline V gene has CDR1 SGHDN and CDR2 FVKESK. The CDR3 DNA follows: TGTGCCAGCAGCCAACAGGGTGAGAGCAATCAGCCCCAGCATTTT. This sequence encodes CASSQQGESNQPQHF.

In its sample, this clone was seen a few times. The chain couples TRBV7-9 to TRBJ1-6; D uncertain. V was cut by 1 base and J by 10 bases, with 14 bases left in between. The length of the CDR3 is 15 residues. Germline V CDR1 and CDR2: SEHNR, FQNEAQ (reference sequence). CDR3 residues: CASSLEAGAGSPLHF. The CDR3 DNA follows: TGTGCCAGCAGCTTAGAGGCGGGCGCGGGATCACCCCTCCACTTT.

The V call is TRBV7-9, the J call TRBJ1-3, with 8 nucleotides matching TRBD1. Trimming took 1 base from V and 3 from J; bases not matched to a gene: 8. The CDR3 runs 17 residues. Germline V lookup: CDR1 SEHNR, CDR2 FQNEAQ (reference sequence). CDR3 residues: CASSLVAGGLSGNTIYF. DNA of the CDR3: TGTGCCAGCAGCTTAGTGGCAGGGGGCCTAAGTGGAAACACCATATATTTT.

The chain is built from TRBV7-9 and TRBJ2-1, with 9 bases that match TRBD1. J gave up 5 bases and V 5 bases, and 7 bases lay outside the gene matches. The length of the CDR3 is 15 residues. Germline V gives CDR1 SEHNR, CDR2 FQNEAQ (reference sequence). This CDR3 is CASSPGTGYHNEQFF. Here the CDR3 DNA reads TGTGCCAGCAGCCCGGGGACAGGGTACCACAATGAGCAGTTCTTC.

The chain combines TRBV20-1 with TRBJ1-1; D not certain. The CDR3 has 11 amino acids. Germline loops: CDR1 DFQATT, CDR2 SNEGSKA (reference sequence). CDR3 region: CGLSDHTEAFF. CDR3 in DNA: TGCGGATTAAGCGATCACACTGAAGCTTTCTTT.

The CDR3 sequence is CAWSDSALNTRAEKLFF. The DNA of the CDR3 is TGTGCCTGGAGTGACTCTGCCCTCAATACGAGGGCTGAAAAACTGTTTTTT. V is TRBV30 and J is TRBJ1-4; D remains ambiguous. This CDR3 region has 17 residues. Germline CDR1 GTSNPN, CDR2 SVGIG (reference sequence). Trimming shortened V by 1 base and J by 7 bases, and 22 bases separated the two germline ends.

This chain links TRBV4-1 with TRBJ1-1; D remains unclear. Germline lookup yields CDR1 MGHRA and CDR2 YSYEKL. The germline V and J ends were trimmed by 0 bases and 1 base, with 9 bases remaining between them. The CDR3 covers 15 residues. The CDR3 protein is CASSQEGRGNTEAFF. CDR3 DNA: TGCGCCAGCAGCCAAGAAGGCCGGGGGAACACTGAAGCTTTCTTT.

Of note for this clone: The sample carries other DNA sequences with the same CDR3. The CDR3 spells CAISESTGSYEQYF. As DNA, the CDR3 is TGTGCCATCAGTGAGTCGACAGGGTCCTACGAGCAGTACTTC. V is TRBV10-3 and J is TRBJ2-7; 7 bases map to TRBD1. Germline-derived CDR1 and CDR2 are ENHRY and SYGVKD. This CDR3 comprises 14 residues. The V gene end was trimmed by 0 bases and the J gene end by 1 base; junction bases not matched to a gene: 0.

This clone has just one count. The chain couples TRBV28 to TRBJ2-5; 8 bases align to TRBD1. CDR3 size: 16 residues. CDR1 is MDHEN, CDR2 SYDVKM, per germline. J gave up 0 bases and V 5 bases, and 8 bases lay outside the gene matches. The CDR3 here is CASSPRDRSYQETQYF. The CDR3 DNA follows: TGTGCCAGCAGTCCCCGGGACAGGTCGTACCAAGAGACCCAGTACTTC. The full variable domain, completed using reference TRBV28 and TRBJ2-5, is DVKVTQSSRYLVKRTGEKVFLECVQDMDHENMFWYRQDPGLGLRLIYFSYDVKMKEKGDIPEGYSVSREKKERFSLILESASTNQTSMYLCASSPRDRSYQETQYFGPGTRLLVL.

This chain connects TRBV14 to TRBJ1-1, with D possibly being TRBD1 (6 bases). Germline assignment: CDR1 SGHDN and CDR2 FVKESK. The CDR3 totals 16 residues. With 4 bases removed from V and 5 bases from J, the gap between germline ends came to 20 bases. The CDR3, as DNA: TGTGCCAGCAGCCTAAACACATACAGGGTGTCTACTGAAGCTTTCTTT. Its protein is CASSLNTYRVSTEAFF.

As DNA, the CDR3 is TGTGCCAGCCGACCTAGAGCTAACTATGGCTACACCTTC. Its protein product is CASRPRANYGYTF. The V and J genes are TRBV12-3 or TRBV12-4 and TRBJ1-2, with unresolved D. CDR3 length equals 13 residues. V was cut by 8 bases and J by 0 bases, with 10 bases left in between.

The V gene is TRBV12-5, the J gene TRBJ2-1, with D maybe TRBD1 (5 bases). This CDR3 is built from 15 residues. Germline CDR1 and CDR2: LGHNT and FRNRAP. With 1 base removed from V and 6 bases from J, the gap between germline ends came to 13 bases. The CDR3 DNA reads TGTGCTAGTGGTTTGGCCGTAGACAGCTTCAATGAGCAGTTCTTC. It encodes CASGLAVDSFNEQFF. Using reference TRBV12-5 and TRBJ2-1 for the parts outside the CDR3, the full variable domain is DARVTQTPRHKVTEMGQEVTMRCQPILGHNTVFWYRQTMMQGLELLAYFRNRAPLDDSGMPKDRFSAEMPDATLATLKIQPSEPRDSAVYFCASGLAVDSFNEQFFGPGTRLTVL.

The chain carries TRBV6-6 and TRBJ1-5; 10 nucleotides line up with TRBD1. CDR3 length equals 16 residues. Unmatched junction bases numbered 7, after V lost 6 bases and J lost 2 bases. Germline CDR1 is MNHNY and CDR2 is SVGAGI (reference sequence). The CDR3 sequence is CASSHSGTGGNQPQHF. CDR3 DNA sequence: TGTGCCAGCAGCCACTCCGGGACAGGGGGCAATCAGCCCCAGCATTTT.

The table lists this clone with a count of one. This chain connects TRBV18 to TRBJ1-6; 7 bases are a match to TRBD1. Losses at the gene ends were 3 bases for V and 7 bases for J; bases not matched to a gene: 6. This CDR3 has 15 residues. CDR1 KGHSH and CDR2 LQKENI come from the germline V gene. The CDR3 is CASSPLQGNNSPLHF. The DNA of the CDR3 is TGTGCCAGCTCACCCTTACAGGGGAACAATTCACCCCTCCACTTT.

On this clone: The same CDR3 also results from other DNA sequences found in this sample. V gene TRBV6-5 combines with J gene TRBJ2-7; D unresolved. The CDR3 is 12 amino acids. From germline, CDR1 is MNHEY and CDR2 SVGAGI. Deletions cut 4 bases from V and 0 bases from J, with 4 bases between. The CDR3 loop is CASSSRSYEQYF. CDR3 in DNA: TGTGCCAGCAGTTCCCGCTCCTACGAGCAGTACTTC.

The genes are TRBV30 and TRBJ2-5; 9 bases agree with TRBD2. Per germline, CDR1 GTSNPN and CDR2 SVGIG (reference sequence). Trimming took 1 base from V and 5 from J; bases not matched to a gene: 5. CDR3 length equals 14 residues. The CDR3, as DNA: TGTGCCTGGAGTGGGACTAGCGCTTGGGAGACCCAGTACTTC. This gives the protein CAWSGTSAWETQYF.

This chain connects TRBV12-5 to TRBJ1-6, with D maybe TRBD1 (6 bases). Trimming removed 6 bases at V and 5 bases at J, with 11 bases between. This CDR3 has 14 residues. Germline V gives CDR1 LGHNT, CDR2 FRNRAP. DNA for the CDR3: TGTGCTAGTGGCCCGGGACATAATAATTCACCCCTCCACTTT. This codes for CASGPGHNNSPLHF.

This rearrangement joins TRBV10-3 to TRBJ2-1; 15 nucleotides line up with TRBD2. There are 15 residues in the CDR3. V was clipped by 8 bases and J by 7 bases; unmatched bases: 6. Looked up from germline, CDR1 is ENHRY and CDR2 is SYGVKD. This CDR3 reads CAIRTSGGARNEQFF. Written as DNA, the CDR3 is TGTGCCATCCGGACTAGCGGGGGGGCTCGGAATGAGCAGTTCTTC.

The chain has TRBV28 and TRBJ1-6, with 7 bases identical to TRBD1. Trimming removed 6 bases from V and 8 bases from J; junction bases left unmatched: 7. The CDR3 consists of 14 residues. Looked up from germline, CDR1 is MDHEN and CDR2 is SYDVKM. In DNA, the CDR3 is TGTGCCAGCAGCCAAGGGGGCGCAGATTCACCCCTCCACTTT. Encoded protein: CASSQGGADSPLHF.

This clone appeared a few times. The DNA for the CDR3 is TGTGCCAGCAGTGAAGGGCGTTCGCGGAAAGGCTACACCTTC. As protein: CASSEGRSRKGYTF. J is TRBJ1-2 and V is TRBV2; D is unresolved. Trimming stripped 1 base from V and 8 bases from J, with 14 bases between. The germline gives CDR1 SNHLY, CDR2 FYNNEI. The CDR3 totals 14 residues. The variable domain in full, with the rest retrieved from reference TRBV2 and TRBJ1-2, is EPEVTQTPSHQVTQMGQEVILRCVPISNHLYFYWYRQILGQKVEFLVSFYNNEISEKSEIFDDQFSVERPDGSNFTLKIRSTKLEDSAMYFCASSEGRSRKGYTFGSGTRLTVV.

The chain recombines TRBV29-1 with TRBJ1-4, with D perhaps matching TRBD1 (6 bases). The CDR3 is made up of 13 amino acids. The germline V gene encodes CDR1 SQVTM and CDR2 ANQGSEA. The V and J ends lost 7 bases and 3 bases respectively, with 12 bases between them. The CDR3 protein is CSARGQSNEKLFF. In DNA, the CDR3 is TGCAGCGCACGAGGACAGTCTAATGAAAAACTGTTTTTT.

The V gene is TRBV6-5, the J gene TRBJ1-3; unclear D gene. Trimming left V 4 bases short and J 0 bases short, with 10 bases between. The germline gives CDR1 MNHEY, CDR2 SVGAGI. This CDR3 region has 15 residues. CDR3 nucleotides: TGTGCCAGCAGTTCCCTTTCTTACTCTGGAAACACCATATATTTT. This sequence encodes CASSSLSYSGNTIYF.